The 9 T cell receptor beta chains presented below share a single source sample, sequenced in a study of blood T cell repertoires in COVID-19. TCRdb's copy holds only in-frame clones and misses some; the assay was immunoSEQ multiplex PCR. The data contain roughly 500,000 clones, around 85% of them singletons. Material for sequencing was PBMCs or T cells enriched from blood (not recorded which). Receptors were obtained from a woman aged 55-70 years who had recovered from COVID-19.

About this clone: The sample has other DNA sequences that encode this CDR3 too. V usage is TRBV7-8 and J usage is TRBJ1-6, with a weak D call TRBD1 (6 bases). The CDR3 runs 15 residues. Germline lookup yields CDR1 SGHVS and CDR2 FQNEAQ. V was pared by 5 bases and J by 0 bases, with 8 bases between. For the CDR3, the DNA is TGTGCCAGCAGCCTGGACAGCTCCTATAATTCACCCCTCCACTTT. It specifies CASSLDSSYNSPLHF. The variable domain in full, completed from reference TRBV7-8 and TRBJ1-6, reads GAGVSQSPRYKVAKRGQDVALRCDPISGHVSLFWYQQALGQGPEFLTYFQNEAQLDKSGLPSDRFFAERPEGSVSTLKIQRTQQEDSAVYLCASSLDSSYNSPLHFGNGTRLTVT.

The rearrangement uses TRBV14 and TRBJ1-2, with TRBD1 identical over 9 bases. The CDR3 sequence is 12 residues long. Trimming removed 4 bases from V and 7 bases from J; junction bases left unmatched: 1. The germline V gene encodes CDR1 SGHDN and CDR2 FVKESK. The DNA for the CDR3 is TGTGCCAGCAGCCGGACAGGGGCTGGCTACACCTTC. Translating it yields CASSRTGAGYTF.

The rearrangement joins TRBV29-1 to TRBJ2-2; 7 positions agree with TRBD1. Losses at the gene ends were 3 bases for V and 4 bases for J; bases not matched to a gene: 17. The V gene's germline CDR1 is SQVTM and CDR2 ANQGSEA. The length of the CDR3 is 18 residues. The CDR3 DNA is TGCAGCGTTGAGCGGACAGGAAGAGGGGTAGGGCCCACCGGGGAGCTGTTTTTT. Translating it yields CSVERTGRGVGPTGELFF.

V and J are TRBV19 and TRBJ1-1; the match to TRBD1 covers 9 bases. Germline CDR1 reads LNHDA; CDR2 reads SQIVND (reference sequence). The length of the CDR3 is 16 residues. V trimming: 3 bases; J trimming: 4 bases; junction bases outside the gene matches: 9. The CDR3 region has the DNA TGTGCCAGTAGTATTATCGTGGGACAGGGTAGCACTGAAGCTTTCTTT. Translated: CASSIIVGQGSTEAFF.

The V gene is TRBV7-8, the J gene TRBJ1-2; 9 bases match TRBD1. CDR3 length: 15 amino acids. V dropped 5 bases and J dropped 3; count of bases not matched to a gene: 7. Looked up from germline, CDR1 is SGHVS and CDR2 is FQNEAQ. The CDR3, as DNA: TGTGCCAGCAGCGTGGGGACAGGGAGCTACTATGGCTACACCTTC. It translates to CASSVGTGSYYGYTF.

The rearrangement links TRBV5-1 to TRBJ2-5, with a weak D call TRBD2 (5 bases). CDR3 length: 16 amino acids. Germline loops: CDR1 SGHRS, CDR2 YFSETQ. Trimming pared 0 bases from V and 2 bases from J, leaving 14 bases between. The CDR3: CASSLEVVARQETQYF. CDR3 bases: TGCGCCAGCAGCTTGGAGGTAGTAGCGCGGCAAGAGACCCAGTACTTC.

In the case of this clone: One end of the junction does not line up with germline, which may come from a read error. J is TRBJ1-3 and V is TRBV28; a weak D match, TRBD1 (5 bases). Germline CDR1 reads MDHEN; CDR2 reads SYDVKM. This CDR3 contains 11 residues. CDR3 DNA: TGTGCCAGCAGTTCCCTTCGCAGGGTCTACTTT. As protein: CASSSLRRVYF.

This chain connects TRBV7-2 to TRBJ1-1; TRBD1 is a possible D gene (5 bases). Germline V gene lookup returns CDR1 SGHTA and CDR2 FQGNSA. The CDR3 has 14 amino acids. V shed 11 bases and J shed 4 bases, with 20 bases lying between them. CDR3 sequence: CASLVSAGRTEAFF. CDR3 bases: TGTGCCTCCCTAGTGAGCGCGGGACGCACTGAAGCTTTCTTT. Combining the CDR3 with reference TRBV7-2 and TRBJ1-1 gives the whole variable domain GAGVSQSPSNKVTEKGKDVELRCDPISGHTALYWYRQSLGQGLEFLIYFQGNSAPDKSGLPSDRFSAERTGGSVSTLTIQRTQQEDSAVYLCASLVSAGRTEAFFGQGTRLTVV.

The chain uses TRBV2 and TRBJ2-1; D perhaps matches TRBD1 (5 bases). Germline assignment: CDR1 SNHLY and CDR2 FYNNEI. The CDR3 is made up of 12 amino acids. With 3 bases removed from V and 12 bases from J, the gap between germline ends came to 12 bases. CDR3 coding DNA: TGTGCCAGCAGTGAGTCAGGGAAGGGGCAGTTCTTC. It yields the protein CASSESGKGQFF.